The entry below gives a single T cell receptor (beta chain) sequence along with its context. Measured with immunoSEQ multiplex PCR; TCRdb has only the in-frame clones, and not every one. Here the sample spans roughly 220,000 clones, around three quarters being singletons. This sample stems from a study of blood T cell repertoires in COVID-19. The CDR3 totals 13 residues. V gave up 3 bases and J gave up 4 bases, with 9 bases separating them. Germline assignment: CDR1 KGHSH and CDR2 LQKENI. Sequenced material: peripheral blood. The chain employs TRBV18 and TRBJ1-1, with a possible D match to TRBD1 (5 bases). This clonotype was sampled from a woman between 70 and 85 years old with acute or convalescent COVID-19. CDR3 region: CASSPPDSTEAFF. The CDR3 coding sequence is TGTGCCAGCTCACCCCCCGACAGCACTGAAGCTTTCTTT.